This T cell receptor beta chain was profiled in a study of T cell responses to AZD1222 COVID-19 vaccine. For the study at large: Combined were second doses at about 4 or about 12 weeks. Study-level points and caveats: Donors in the cohort were predominantly white British and more often female, and clonal diversity was possibly underestimated.

As regards this clone: Its target is unknown.

The length of the CDR3 is 15 residues. Trimming cost V 3 bases and J 0 bases, with 9 bases left between them. Germline CDR1 and CDR2: SEHNR and FQNEAQ (reference sequence). Profiled with immunoSEQ multiplex PCR; TCRdb holds only in-frame clones, not every one. This table has around 100,000 clones, nearly 90% appearing once. The sample was peripheral blood, taken on day 0 of AZD1222 vaccination. The chain uses TRBV7-9 and TRBJ2-1; D unresolved. This TCR derives from an adult in good health. CDR3 bases: TGTGCCAGCAGCTTTATACGAGGCTCCTACAATGAGCAGTTCTTC. It yields the protein CASSFIRGSYNEQFF.